Listed here are 3 T cell receptor beta chains from one sample, sequenced in a study of early T cells in non-severe SARS-CoV-2 infection. MiXCR, run by TCRdb on the 5' RACE reads, gives a single entry per CDR3 protein. The profile shows 42,000 or so distinct CDR3 sequences, 11% of them singletons. The sample was whole blood. These receptors were taken from an adult who was a healthcare worker with PCR-confirmed SARS-CoV-2 infection or an uninfected control (not recorded which).

This clonotype was observed at least ten times. V is TRBV7-2 and J is TRBJ2-5, with 9 nucleotides matching TRBD1. V gave up 4 bases and J gave up 5 bases; unmatched junction bases: 2. Germline V CDR1 and CDR2: SGHTA, FQGNSA. This CDR3 region has 13 residues. The CDR3 is CASSSGQGETQYF. The CDR3 DNA sequence: TGTGCCAGCAGCTCCGGACAGGGGGAGACCCAGTACTTC.

This chain connects TRBV5-4 to TRBJ2-3, with TRBD1 as a possible D gene (5 bases). Germline V lookup: CDR1 SGHNT, CDR2 YYREEE (reference sequence). V lost 1 base and J lost 4, with 10 bases in between. The CDR3 totals 14 residues. In nucleotides, the CDR3 is TGTGCCAGCAGCTTGCTTAGGGGTGCAGATACGCAGTATTTT. Translation: CASSLLRGADTQYF.

The chain uses TRBV4-1 and TRBJ2-2; TRBD2 aligns across 9 bases. CDR3 length equals 17 residues. Per germline, CDR1 MGHRA and CDR2 YSYEKL. Unmatched junction bases numbered 5, after V lost 2 bases and J lost 1 base. This CDR3 reads CASSQNSGSWNTGELFF. The DNA of the CDR3 is TGCGCCAGCAGCCAAAATAGCGGGAGTTGGAACACCGGGGAGCTGTTTTTT.